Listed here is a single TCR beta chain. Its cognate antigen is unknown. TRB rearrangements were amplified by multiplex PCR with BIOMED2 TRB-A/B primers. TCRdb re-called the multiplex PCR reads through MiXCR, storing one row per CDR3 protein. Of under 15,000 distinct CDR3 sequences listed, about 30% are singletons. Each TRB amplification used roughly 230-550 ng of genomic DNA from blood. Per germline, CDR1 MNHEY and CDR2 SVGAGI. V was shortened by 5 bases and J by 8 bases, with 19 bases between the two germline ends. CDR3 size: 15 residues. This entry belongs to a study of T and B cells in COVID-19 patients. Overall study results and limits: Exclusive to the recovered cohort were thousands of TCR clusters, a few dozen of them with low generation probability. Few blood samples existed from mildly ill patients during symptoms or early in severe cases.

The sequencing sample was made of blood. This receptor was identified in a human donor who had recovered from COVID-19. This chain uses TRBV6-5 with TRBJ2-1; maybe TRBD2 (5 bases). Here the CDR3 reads CASSEYQTILDEQFF. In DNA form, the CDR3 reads TGTGCCAGCAGTGAATACCAGACTATCCTGGATGAGCAGTTCTTC.